This entry concerns a single T cell receptor (beta chain). Its antigen is as yet unknown. The entry originates in a study of T cell responses to AZD1222 COVID-19 vaccine. Findings and limits, study-wide: The study identified only six AZD1222 recipients as seropositive at baseline. There were mostly white British donors and more females than males, and clonal diversity was possibly underestimated.

Clones were sequenced by immunoSEQ multiplex PCR, and TCRdb holds only the in-frame ones, with some missing. This sample has roughly 140,000 clones, with 88% found just once. CDR1 is SEHNR, CDR2 FQNEAQ, per germline (reference sequence). The CDR3 is 16 residues long. Trimming at V came to 6 bases and at J to 0 bases, leaving 4 bases not matched to a gene. This clonotype was sampled from an adult who received the AZD1222 COVID-19 vaccine. The chain uses TRBV7-9 and TRBJ2-1; 11 bases match TRBD2. The specimen was peripheral blood, collected 28 days after the second AZD1222 dose. CDR3 nucleotide sequence: TGTGCCAGCAGTCGACTAGCGGGGATCTCCTACAATGAGCAGTTCTTC. This translates into CASSRLAGISYNEQFF.